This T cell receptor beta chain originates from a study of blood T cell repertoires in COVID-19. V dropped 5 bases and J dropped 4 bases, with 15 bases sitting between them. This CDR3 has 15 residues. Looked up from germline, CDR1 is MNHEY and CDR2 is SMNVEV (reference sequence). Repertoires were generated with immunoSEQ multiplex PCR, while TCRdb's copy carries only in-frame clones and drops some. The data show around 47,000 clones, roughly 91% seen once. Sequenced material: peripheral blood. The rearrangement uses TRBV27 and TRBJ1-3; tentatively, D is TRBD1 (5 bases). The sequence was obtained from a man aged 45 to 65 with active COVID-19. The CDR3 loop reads CASSPNRHRGNTIYF. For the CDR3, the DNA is TGTGCCAGCAGTCCGAACAGACACAGGGGAAACACCATATATTTT.